This T cell receptor (beta chain) was observed in a study of blood T cell repertoires in COVID-19. Overall study context: Italy, Spain and the United States were the sources of the convalescent and acute COVID-19 samples. The cDNA or gDNA used as material had been derived from T cells, B-cell-depleted T cells, or PBMCs.

Source study methods: Estimation of nucleated cell counts was performed using reference gene primer amplification. Only in-frame clones appear in the TCRdb table, and some are missing; sequencing was by immunoSEQ multiplex PCR. The V and J calls and clone size come from that table; D and trimming were worked out from the DNA. The data contain 99,000 or so clones, around 83% of them singletons. This TCR was sampled from a woman at least 80 years old with acute or convalescent COVID-19. Sequencing was done on a sample of peripheral blood.

CDR3 in amino acids: CASSAGQGYEQYF. In nucleotides, the CDR3 is TGTGCCAGCAGTGCGGGACAGGGCTACGAGCAGTACTTC. The chain is built from TRBV12-3 or TRBV12-4 and TRBJ2-7; TRBD1 matches at 9 bases. This CDR3 region has 13 residues. J was trimmed by 3 bases and V by 5 bases; bases with no gene match: 2.